Shown below are 16 T cell receptor beta chains from a single sample sequenced in a study of blood T cell repertoires in COVID-19. Assay: immunoSEQ multiplex PCR; the TCRdb copy retains only in-frame clones and omits some. Found here are around 60,000 clones, over 75% of them singletons; the top ten hold approximately 15%. The specimen was peripheral blood. The origin of the receptors is a man of 80 years or more with acute or convalescent COVID-19.

The chain employs TRBV5-1 and TRBJ2-5; TRBD2 matches at 13 bases. The CDR3 runs 17 residues. Germline assignment: CDR1 SGHRS and CDR2 YFSETQ. V trimming: 4 bases; J trimming: 2 bases; junction bases outside the gene matches: 8. The CDR3, as DNA: TGCGCCAGCAGCCGGATGAAGACTAGCGGGGGGCAAGAGACCCAGTACTTC. Translating gives CASSRMKTSGGQETQYF. The full variable domain, its missing parts supplied by reference TRBV5-1 and TRBJ2-5, is KAGVTQTPRYLIKTRGQQVTLSCSPISGHRSVSWYQQTPGQGLQFLFEYFSETQRNKGNFPGRFSGRQFSNSRSEMNVSTLELGDSALYLCASSRMKTSGGQETQYFGPGTRLLVL.

The gene calls are TRBV7-9 and TRBJ2-5, with D unclear. Germline V gene data show CDR1 as SEHNR and CDR2 as FQNEAQ (reference sequence). The length of the CDR3 is 13 residues. Between the trimmed V and J ends, which lost 5 bases and 4 bases, there was a span of 11 bases. CDR3 region: CASSPQSLETQYF. CDR3 sequence (DNA): TGTGCCAGCAGCCCCCAGTCGTTAGAGACCCAGTACTTC.

Written as DNA, the CDR3 is TGTGCCAGCAGACCCGAGGCAGGGTACGACTATGGCTACACCTTC. Its translation: CASRPEAGYDYGYTF. V gene TRBV6-4 combines with J gene TRBJ1-2, with a tentative D call TRBD1 (5 bases). The CDR3 is 15 residues long. CDR1 and CDR2 from the germline V gene are MRHNA and SNTAGT. The V gene lost 6 bases and the J gene lost 3 bases, with 17 bases spanning the gap.

The chain has TRBV5-4 and TRBJ1-2; D is uncertain. The CDR3 totals 12 residues. Germline V lookup: CDR1 SGHNT, CDR2 YYREEE (reference sequence). With 1 base removed from V and 2 bases from J, the gap between germline ends came to 3 bases. The CDR3 spells CASSLRNYGYTF. The CDR3 region has the DNA TGTGCCAGCAGCTTGCGGAACTATGGCTACACCTTC.

The V gene is TRBV6-5, the J gene TRBJ2-7; D might be TRBD2 (6 bases). Germline CDR1 reads MNHEY; CDR2 reads SVGAGI. V lost 6 bases, J lost 2 bases, and 14 bases lay in between. There are 14 residues in the CDR3. CDR3 in amino acids: CASSTGTPPYEQYF. The CDR3 nucleotides read TGTGCCAGCAGCACCGGGACTCCCCCCTACGAGCAGTACTTC.

This chain connects TRBV7-9 to TRBJ1-2; 10 bases are shared with TRBD1. Germline V gene sequence: CDR1 SEHNR, CDR2 FQNEAQ (reference sequence). The ends lost 6 bases at V and 4 bases at J; junction bases unmatched: 5. The CDR3 runs to 14 residues. The CDR3 is CASRPRDRGYGYTF. The CDR3 coding sequence is TGTGCCAGCAGGCCCCGGGACAGGGGCTATGGCTACACCTTC.

The sample holds a few counts of this clone. This chain links TRBV9 with TRBJ2-1; maybe TRBD2 (7 bases). The V end was cut by 3 bases, the J end by 3 bases, with 16 bases between. The CDR3 is made up of 16 amino acids. Germline values: CDR1 SGDLS, CDR2 YYNGEE. The CDR3 is CASSEIRGAGYNEQFF. The CDR3 DNA reads TGTGCCAGCAGCGAAATACGGGGGGCCGGCTACAATGAGCAGTTCTTC.

The CDR3 here is CASSLTGLGGSPQYF. The CDR3 region has the DNA TGTGCCAGCAGCTTAACGGGACTGGGAGGTTCCCCGCAGTATTTT. The chain employs TRBV13 and TRBJ2-3, with D possibly TRBD2 on 6 matching bases. Per germline, CDR1 PRHDT and CDR2 FYEKMQ (reference sequence). Between the trimmed V and J ends, which lost 2 bases and 10 bases, there was a span of 19 bases. CDR3 size: 15 residues.

The rearrangement joins TRBV6-6 to TRBJ2-7; 9 bases map to TRBD1. Looked up from germline, CDR1 is MNHNY and CDR2 is SVGAGI (reference sequence). V lost 0 bases, J lost 6 bases, and 0 bases stayed unmatched. There are 13 residues in the CDR3. The DNA of the CDR3 is TGTGCCAGCAGTTACTCGGACAGGGGCGAGCAGTACTTC. It is translated as CASSYSDRGEQYF.

The chain links TRBV11-2 to TRBJ1-1; 8 positions agree with TRBD1. Germline loops: CDR1 SGHAT, CDR2 FQNNGV. CDR3 length equals 13 residues. The ends lost 5 bases at V and 10 bases at J; junction bases unmatched: 9. The CDR3 protein is CASSPSQGAGAFF. DNA of the CDR3: TGTGCCAGCAGCCCCTCCCAGGGGGCTGGAGCTTTCTTT. Looking up the rest from reference TRBV11-2 and TRBJ1-1 gives the full variable domain: EAGVAQSPRYKIIEKRQSVAFWCNPISGHATLYWYQQILGQGPKLLIQFQNNGVVDDSQLPKDRFSAERLKGVDSTLKIQPAKLEDSAVYLCASSPSQGAGAFFGQGTRLTVV.

V and J are TRBV3-1 (or the pseudogene TRBV3-2) and TRBJ2-5, with D possibly TRBD2 on 5 matching bases. CDR1 and CDR2 (germline): LGHDT, YNNKEL (reference sequence). CDR3 size: 14 residues. Trimming took off 5 bases at V and 2 bases at J, with 12 bases between the two ends. CDR3 loop: CASSVVSAQETQYF. CDR3 coding DNA: TGTGCCAGCAGCGTAGTTAGCGCACAAGAGACCCAGTACTTC.

This clone was picked up a small number of times. This chain joins TRBV7-9 and TRBJ2-7; 8 bases agree with TRBD2. The ends lost 6 bases at V and 1 base at J; junction bases unmatched: 11. Germline loops: CDR1 SEHNR, CDR2 FQNEAQ (reference sequence). The CDR3 loop spans 16 amino acids. CDR3 sequence (DNA): TGTGCCAGCAGGCCAGGTCCCGGGGGGGGGTCCTACGAGCAGTACTTC. It encodes CASRPGPGGGSYEQYF.

This clone was counted once. The chain recombines TRBV20-1 with TRBJ2-7, with D tentatively TRBD2 (5 bases). The V end was cut by 3 bases, the J end by 4 bases, with 7 bases between. Germline CDR1 is DFQATT and CDR2 is SNEGSKA (reference sequence). This CDR3 has 11 residues. The CDR3 nucleotides read TGCAGTGCTAGGGGCGGGTACGAGCAGTACTTC. This sequence encodes CSARGGYEQYF.

This chain uses TRBV15 with TRBJ1-3; possible D gene TRBD1, 6 bases. Trimming removed 2 bases from V and 0 bases from J, with 14 bases in between. The V gene's germline CDR1 is LNHNV and CDR2 YYDKDF (reference sequence). This CDR3 is 17 amino acids long. CDR3 nucleotide sequence: TGTGCCACCAGCAGAAGGACAGCCGACCTCTCTGGAAACACCATATATTTT. Protein: CATSRRTADLSGNTIYF.

This clone was detected once. The chain is built from TRBV6-6 and TRBJ1-2, with TRBD1 matching 7 bases. V gave up 4 bases and J gave up 6 bases; unmatched junction bases: 5. The CDR3 runs 13 residues. Germline-derived CDR1 and CDR2 are MNHNY and SVGAGI (reference sequence). The CDR3 reads CASSLHTGDGYTF. Here the CDR3 DNA reads TGTGCCAGCAGTTTGCACACAGGGGATGGCTACACCTTC.

This clone was recorded a few times. V usage is TRBV29-1 and J usage is TRBJ2-1, with 7 bases matching TRBD2. Germline V gives CDR1 SQVTM, CDR2 ANQGSEA. CDR3 length: 12 residues. The V segment lost 7 bases and the J segment 8 bases; nucleotides outside the gene matches: 8. CDR3 sequence (DNA): TGCAGCGCCGGGGTAGGGAGGGATGAGCAGTTCTTC. Translation gives CSAGVGRDEQFF.